This is a list of T cell receptor beta chains from one sample in a study of human T cells and chemical hapten exposure. TCRdb processed the RACE reads anew with MiXCR; each CDR3 protein has one entry. The data contain over 100,000 distinct CDR3 sequences, around 10% of them singletons. Here the sequenced sample was whole blood, taken in connection with sensitization to the hapten diphenylcyclopropenone (DPC). The receptors shown here come from a woman aged 45-60 years with alopecia areata. Some clones in this sample may be carry-over from other donors' samples. CDR3s leave out the opening cysteine and the closing phenylalanine or tryptophan.

v_call | cdr3_aa
TRBV6-6 | ATSRRQGDSPLH
TRBV7-9 | ASSFEDSSPF
TRBV30 | AWSLAPRGANVLT
TRBV12-3/TRBV12-4 | ASSPSGQLYNEQF
TRBV4-1 | ASSHRSNPGQGGEKLF
TRBV6-2/TRBV6-3 | AARGGAIGNQPQH
TRBV2 | ASRDTGARNTIY
TRBV4-1 | ASSQEGTLSTDTQY
TRBV7-8 | ASSATLITEAF
TRBV10-3 | AIKITGATDTQY
TRBV7-9 | ASSLSPVRASTDTQY
TRBV28 | ASSFAPVYGYT
TRBV11-2 | ASSLTGWTTDTQY
TRBV20-1 | SAPFIKTDTEAF
TRBV20-1 | SARDPAASTDTQY
TRBV2 | ASSDEGLGYEQF
TRBV4-3 | ASSQDSRESYEQY
TRBV12-3/TRBV12-4 | ASSPADRETQY
TRBV29-1 | SVETIADTQY
TRBV5-1 | ASSSEGRNEKLF
TRBV7-9 | ASSSVADTQY
TRBV2 | ASKGSTPPGAYEQY
TRBV29-1 | SARRENYEQY
TRBV6-5 | ASSYSGGANQPQH
TRBV12-3/TRBV12-4 | ASSPQGADEQY
TRBV20-1 | SARGSNRDPYEQY
TRBV7-9 | ASSLGQAWKGTQY
TRBV7-2 | ASKTGDIRYTQY
TRBV7-2 | ASSRDKNSEAF
TRBV12-3/TRBV12-4 | ASSLTGFYEQY
TRBV7-2 | ASSLEPGGTDTQY
TRBV5-6 | ASSLWGPDTQY
TRBV7-2 | ASSLNPLAVNTGELF
TRBV2 | ASSDAAGQAINTGELF
TRBV12-3/TRBV12-4 | ASSLALGATEAF
TRBV18 | ASSSNVADEQY
TRBV5-1 | ASGLAGANEQF
TRBV12-3/TRBV12-4 | ASGSSGGHQY
TRBV29-1 | SVEGDSRDYGYT
TRBV9 | ASSDRGNQPQH
TRBV29-1 | SVEERTGNSNQPQH
TRBV12-3/TRBV12-4 | ASSFSLGGQGNTEAF
TRBV7-3 | ASSRDRGQNEQF
TRBV28 | ASSRRTSPETQY
TRBV13 | ASSLAGASDEKLF
TRBV5-1 | ASRSHGQETQY
TRBV14 | ASSPNGGTSTDTQY
TRBV28 | ASISTGHYEQY
TRBV2 | ASSAGQVVEAF